This T cell receptor beta chain came from a study of OX40 agonist ivuxolimab in advanced cancers. Study-wide context: At 0.01 to 10 mg/kg, ivuxolimab was administered intravenously to patients every 2 weeks. Broader study findings: Dose levels from 0.1 to 3.0 mg/kg saw CD4+ and CD8+ blood T cells expand clonally by week 6.

This CDR3 is 14 amino acids long. The germline V gene has CDR1 SGHRS and CDR2 YFSETQ. With 0 bases removed from V and 2 bases from J, the gap between germline ends came to 8 bases. Clones were sequenced by immunoSEQ multiplex PCR, and TCRdb holds only the in-frame ones, with some missing. The sample has some 80,000 clones; over 85% are singletons. As for this clone: As yet, its antigen is unknown.

V gene TRBV5-1 combines with J gene TRBJ1-1; D possibly corresponds to TRBD1 (5 bases). The sequencing here drew on CD4+ or CD8+ T cells sorted from blood, taken in a trial of the OX40 agonist ivuxolimab. The receptor comes from an adult with an advanced solid tumor such as melanoma, head and neck, liver or kidney cancer. The chain's CDR3 is CASSLVGANTEAFF. As DNA, the CDR3 is TGCGCCAGCAGCTTGGTAGGGGCTAACACTGAAGCTTTCTTT.